This entry lists 9 T cell receptor beta chains sequenced from one sample in a study of T cell repertoires in cytomegalovirus infection. TCRdb recomputed calls from the reads with MiXCR, one row per CDR3 protein. This table has 300,000 or so distinct CDR3 sequences, 20% to 25% appearing once. These receptors are not linked to any known antigen. This material consisted of cultured PBMCs, taken from culture after CMV antigen stimulation. The source is a human donor in good health (CMV status not recorded). Some clones in this sample may be carry-over from other donors' samples.

The CDR3 is CSVEPWDTFGGYTF. DNA of the CDR3: TGCAGCGTTGAGCCTTGGGACACCTTCGGTGGCTACACCTTC. The genes are TRBV29-1 and TRBJ1-2, with a tentative D call TRBD1 (6 bases). CDR3 length: 14 residues. Trimming removed 3 bases at V and 7 bases at J, with 18 bases between. The germline gives CDR1 SQVTM, CDR2 ANQGSEA.

This sequence joins TRBV6-5 and TRBJ2-4, with D perhaps given as TRBD1 or TRBD2 (5 bases each). V was clipped by 0 bases and J by 5 bases, with 5 bases between them. The CDR3 length is 13 residues. Per the germline V gene, CDR1 is MNHEY and CDR2 is SVGAGI. DNA of the CDR3: TGTGCCAGCAGTTACTCGGGGGAAAACATTCAGTACTTC. This translates into CASSYSGENIQYF.

This clonotype appeared many times. V gene TRBV7-8 combines with J gene TRBJ2-5; TRBD1 agrees at 7 bases. The CDR3 is 14 amino acids. Germline V gene sequence: CDR1 SGHVS, CDR2 FQNEAQ. V trimming: 2 bases; J trimming: 2 bases; junction bases outside the gene matches: 2. In nucleotides, the CDR3 is TGTGCCAGCAGCTTAAGGGACAGACAAGAGACCCAGTACTTC. Translating gives CASSLRDRQETQYF.

This chain links TRBV20-1 with TRBJ1-5; D unclear. V gave up 2 bases and J gave up 4 bases, with 6 bases separating them. The CDR3 loop spans 12 amino acids. Germline CDR1 DFQATT, CDR2 SNEGSKA (reference sequence). Here the CDR3 reads CSARQWNQPQHF. The DNA for the CDR3 is TGCAGTGCTAGACAATGGAATCAGCCCCAGCATTTT.

This clonotype was counted ten times or more. The chain is built from TRBV7-9 and TRBJ2-2; possible D gene TRBD1, 6 bases. The CDR3 loop spans 18 amino acids. Germline CDR1 SEHNR, CDR2 FQNEAQ (reference sequence). V was cut by 5 bases and J by 0 bases, with 19 bases left in between. Written as DNA, the CDR3 is TGTGCCAGCAGCCAGATGTACAGGGATGTTGCGAACACCGGGGAGCTGTTTTTT. It is translated as CASSQMYRDVANTGELFF.

V usage is TRBV11-2 and J usage is TRBJ2-6; TRBD1 matches 8 bases. The germline V gene encodes CDR1 SGHAT and CDR2 FQNNGV. This CDR3 contains 17 residues. Trimming removed 6 bases from V and 0 bases from J; junction bases left unmatched: 7. The CDR3 DNA reads TGTGCCAGCAGGACCGGGACAGGTGGCTCTGGGGCCAACGTCCTGACTTTC. It codes for CASRTGTGGSGANVLTF.

This clonotype was detected a few times. This chain links TRBV4-1 with TRBJ1-2, with 7 bases identical to TRBD1. Germline V gives CDR1 MGHRA, CDR2 YSYEKL. This CDR3 region has 14 residues. V gave up 1 base and J gave up 11 bases; unmatched junction bases: 10. CDR3 nucleotides: TGCGCCAGCAGCCAAGTCGGACAGGTCGGCCCTTACACCTTC. Translated, it gives CASSQVGQVGPYTF.

This clonotype was detected only a few times. The CDR3 nucleotides read TGTGCCAGCAGCTTATTACTGGGGTCTAGTGATAAAAAAGAGACCCAGTACTTC. Translated: CASSLLLGSSDKKETQYF. The V gene is TRBV11-2, the J gene TRBJ2-5; D is unresolved. The CDR3 contains 18 residues. V was trimmed by 2 bases and J by 3 bases, leaving 22 bases between them. Germline CDR1 SGHAT, CDR2 FQNNGV.

This clonotype showed up just a few times. The chain joins TRBV6-4 to TRBJ2-1; D unresolved. V was trimmed by 0 bases and J by 12 bases, leaving 9 bases between them. Germline CDR1 reads MRHNA; CDR2 reads SNTAGT. The CDR3 has 12 amino acids. The CDR3 sequence is CASSDSGIAQFF. The CDR3 DNA sequence: TGTGCCAGCAGTGACTCGGGTATTGCGCAGTTCTTC.